This is a list of T cell receptor beta chains from one sample in a study of blood T cell repertoires in COVID-19. The table came from immunoSEQ multiplex PCR; TCRdb's copy has only in-frame clones and leaves some out. The sample contains around 230,000 clones, 87% of which appear only once. Sequencing was carried out using peripheral blood. Every receptor here comes from a man aged 60 to 75 who had recovered from COVID-19. The CDR3 runs from the conserved cysteine through the conserved F or W. A D gene is named only where the DNA matches it firmly. Size tells how often a clone was seen (once, few, many) or the class of an expanded clone, and some rows leave it out.

size	J	D	V	DNA	CDR3
.	TRBJ2-1	.	TRBV5-4	TGTGCCAGCAGCGGGGGCTCGACTAATCTAGGGAATGAGCAGTTCTTC	CASSGGSTNLGNEQFF
.	TRBJ1-6	.	TRBV5-6	TGTGCCAGCAGCTTGCAGGGAAGGAATTCACCCCTCCACTTT	CASSLQGRNSPLHF
.	TRBJ1-5	.	TRBV10-3	TGTGCCATCAGTGGAAGCACCAGCAATCAGCCCCAGCATTTT	CAISGSTSNQPQHF
once	TRBJ2-5	TRBD1	TRBV6-6	TGTGCCAGCAGTTATGGGACAGGGGGCGCCTTAGAGACCCAGTACTTC	CASSYGTGGALETQYF
.	TRBJ2-7	TRBD1	TRBV6-2/TRBV6-3	TGTGCCAGCAGCCGACAGGGGCACTCCTACGAGCAGTACTTC	CASSRQGHSYEQYF
many	TRBJ2-3	.	TRBV19	TGTGCCAGTAGACAACTGGGGGGACGTAACACAGATACGCAGTATTTT	CASRQLGGRNTDTQYF
.	TRBJ1-6	.	TRBV27	TGTGCCAGCAGTTTAAACGGCAGCCCGACACGTAATTCACCCCTCCACTTT	CASSLNGSPTRNSPLHF
.	TRBJ2-5	TRBD1	TRBV5-1	TGCGCCAGCAGCGGCCAGGGGGTTTGGGAGACCCAGTACTTC	CASSGQGVWETQYF
.	TRBJ1-3	.	TRBV5-1	TGCGCCAGCAGCGAAGGAGGGAGCTCTGGAAACACCATATATTTT	CASSEGGSSGNTIYF
.	TRBJ1-1	.	TRBV7-8	TGTGCCAGCAGCTTAGCGCTGACGGGTTCCGCTGAAGCTTTCTTT	CASSLALTGSAEAFF
.	TRBJ1-2	.	TRBV6-6	TGTGCCAGCAGACAAGGACTAGACCCCTATGGCTACACCTTC	CASRQGLDPYGYTF
.	TRBJ1-3	TRBD1	TRBV5-1	TGCGCCAGCAGCCCTGACAGGGCCTCTGGAAACACCATATATTTT	CASSPDRASGNTIYF
.	TRBJ1-3	.	TRBV3-1/TRBV3-2	TGTGCCAGCAGCCAAGATACTTGGGGCGAAACTGGAAACACCATATATTTT	CASSQDTWGETGNTIYF
.	TRBJ1-2	TRBD1	TRBV27	TGTGCCAGCAGTTGGGACAGGGTAGGATATGGCTACACCTTC	CASSWDRVGYGYTF
.	TRBJ1-3	.	TRBV15	TGTGCCACCAGCAGAGATAAGGGAGGAACTGGAAACACCATATATTTT	CATSRDKGGTGNTIYF
.	TRBJ2-7	TRBD2	TRBV4-1	TGCGCCAGCAGCCAAGCCCCGCTTAGCGGGATATACGAGCAGTACTTC	CASSQAPLSGIYEQYF
.	TRBJ1-5	.	TRBV12-3/TRBV12-4	TGTGCCAGCAGACCAGATAGCAATCAGCCCCAGCATTTT	CASRPDSNQPQHF
.	TRBJ2-7	TRBD2	TRBV24-1	TGTGCCACCAGTGATCCACGGACTAGCGGGGGGCCATTTGGGCAGTACTTC	CATSDPRTSGGPFGQYF
.	TRBJ1-6	TRBD1	TRBV5-1	TGCGCCAGCAGCTTGGGGGCCCCGGGACAGGGTAATTCACCCCTCCACTTT	CASSLGAPGQGNSPLHF
.	TRBJ2-7	.	TRBV5-1	TGCGCCAGCAGCTTGGCTGGACAGTTTAACTACGAGCAGTACTTC	CASSLAGQFNYEQYF
once	TRBJ1-1	.	TRBV7-6	TGTGCCAGCAGAGCTTTAGTTGGGGGGGACACTGAAGCTTTCTTT	CASRALVGGDTEAFF
.	TRBJ2-7	.	TRBV5-1	TGCGCCAGCAGCCTGCAAGGGACACCGGACTACGAGCAGTACTTC	CASSLQGTPDYEQYF
once	TRBJ1-4	.	TRBV5-1	TGCGCCAGCAGCTTGACGGGGAGTGCAACTAATGAAAAACTGTTTTTT	CASSLTGSATNEKLFF
.	TRBJ1-1	.	TRBV2	TGTGCCAGCAGTGAGTTTCGCCATCGCGAGACTGAAGCTTTCTTT	CASSEFRHRETEAFF
.	TRBJ2-3	.	TRBV6-5	TGTGCCAGCAGTTACACCCGGGGGTACACAGATACGCAGTATTTT	CASSYTRGYTDTQYF
.	TRBJ2-3	.	TRBV15	TGTGCCACCAGCATAGGAGACTTGTCTAGCACAGATACGCAGTATTTT	CATSIGDLSSTDTQYF
.	TRBJ1-2	TRBD1	TRBV7-2	TGTGCCAGCAGCCTGGACAGGGGAGCGCCTGGCTACACCTTC	CASSLDRGAPGYTF
once	TRBJ1-4	TRBD1	TRBV9	TGTGCCAGCAGCGTCGATGCAGGGGGGTTGGATGAAAAACTGTTTTTT	CASSVDAGGLDEKLFF
.	TRBJ1-6	.	TRBV5-4	TGTGCCAGCAGCCCAGAACTCGGGTCACCCCTCCACTTT	CASSPELGSPLHF
.	TRBJ2-3	.	TRBV23-1	TGCGCCGGAAAACAGGGAAGAGGTGCAGATACGCAGTATTTT	CAGKQGRGADTQYF
.	TRBJ2-3	.	TRBV9	TGTGCCAGCAGCGTAGGAGATACCACAGATACGCAGTATTTT	CASSVGDTTDTQYF
.	TRBJ2-4	TRBD1	TRBV6-1	TGTGCCAGCAGTGGACAGGGGGCGCTTGGAAGTAAAAACATTCAGTACTTC	CASSGQGALGSKNIQYF
.	TRBJ1-2	TRBD1	TRBV14	TGTGCCAGCAGCCAAGTTAAGGGGGCAGGTGACTATGGCTACACCTTC	CASSQVKGAGDYGYTF
.	TRBJ1-1	.	TRBV10-3	TGTGCCACCGCCGCGACAGGGAACACTGAAGCTTTCTTT	CATAATGNTEAFF
.	TRBJ2-2	TRBD1	TRBV6-5	TGTGCCAGCGGCGGACAGGGGTACACCGGGGAGCTGTTTTTT	CASGGQGYTGELFF
.	TRBJ1-2	TRBD1	TRBV28	TGTGCCAGCAGTTTGCCCGGGACAGCTTATGGCTACACCTTC	CASSLPGTAYGYTF
.	TRBJ1-6	.	TRBV13	TGTGCCAGCAGCTTAAAGGAGTATTCACCCCTCCACTTT	CASSLKEYSPLHF
.	TRBJ1-5	TRBD1	TRBV28	TGTGCCAGCAGTTTGGAGGGGGCCCCGCATTTT	CASSLEGAPHF
.	TRBJ2-5	.	TRBV9	TGTGCCAGCAGCGTAGGGACGGGGGAGGACCTCGCGGAGACCCAGTACTTC	CASSVGTGEDLAETQYF
.	TRBJ2-2	TRBD1	TRBV12-3/TRBV12-4	TGTGCCAGCAGTTATACAGGGGCCGGGGAGCTGTTTTTT	CASSYTGAGELFF
.	TRBJ1-4	.	TRBV19	TGTGCCAGTAGTCCGCAGGCAAGGATTAGGACTAATGAAAAACTGTTTTTT	CASSPQARIRTNEKLFF
.	TRBJ1-5	TRBD1	TRBV5-1	TGCGCCAGCAGCCCGGGACAGGGAAATCAGCCCCAGCATTTT	CASSPGQGNQPQHF
.	TRBJ2-7	.	TRBV5-1	TGCGCCAGCAGCTTGGCCGGTGGCAGCGCCTACGAGCAGTACTTC	CASSLAGGSAYEQYF